Here is one T cell receptor beta chain with its context. The antigen this receptor binds is unknown. No base quality values were provided; no much bigger clone lies one nucleotide off. The cohort consisted of 650 to 700 healthy bone marrow donors. All cohort members were sampled while nominally healthy, although unrecorded immune exposures were likely present. The donor was CMV seropositive and was included in the group of 250 to 350 seropositive cohort members. Every donor gave a peripheral blood sample, and the peripheral blood mononuclear cells from that sample were used for TCR beta sequencing. The Qiagen DNeasy Blood Extraction Kit was used to extract genomic DNA from the blood cell samples. Library preparation employed the immunoSEQ multiplex PCR assay. For the multiplex PCR, a mixture combining 60 forward primers for TCR Vbeta segments and 13 reverse primers for TCR Jbeta segments was used. The CDR3 region of rearranged TCR beta genes was amplified from genomic DNA with a multiplex PCR assay. On the Illumina HiSeq System, the amplified TCR beta libraries were sequenced as 87-base-pair reads. The study's own analysis went as follows. A later analysis tallied around 80 million unique TCR beta chains across the 666 repertoires, and about 12 million of those chains were shared by two or more donors. To remove PCR and sequencing errors, raw reads were error-corrected and collapsed into unique sequences using a nearest-neighbor algorithm that merged closely related sequences. CDR3 sequences were aligned to IMGT reference sequences to assign V, D and J gene segments. For a sequence to be retained, a match of at least six nucleotides to both a V gene segment and a J gene segment was required. Rearrangements were classified as productive when the CDR3 lacked stop codons and remained in frame with V and J, and all other rearrangements were classified as non-productive. CDR3 was defined according to IMGT convention as the region running from the second conserved V-encoded cysteine to the conserved J-encoded phenylalanine. The earlier analysis of about 640 of the donors excluded any sequence lacking an unambiguous match to a single V gene segment. In an earlier analysis of around 600 of the donors, V segments were called functional above 56.7% productive rearrangements and were called segregating when the between-donor standard deviation exceeded 5%. A statistical classification framework was built to diagnose cytomegalovirus status from the catalog of TCR beta chain sequences. A later analysis assigned V and J genes by comparing TCR nucleotide sequences with IMGT/GENE-DB human TR gene sequences. Using the TCRdist pipeline, a later analysis assigned CDR3 sequences along with most-parsimonious VDJ recombination scenarios. A later analysis defined each TCR beta chain by its CDR3 amino acid sequence plus V-gene family, and excluded reads lacking a unique V-gene family. A later analysis removed 500 to 650 highly shared, low-generation-probability nucleotide sequences to deal with suspected cross-contamination and a sequencing artifact. In a later analysis, a clonal expansion index was calculated for each public chain from normalized within-repertoire ranks of inferred template counts. Generation probabilities in a later analysis came from a VDJ recombination model fitted to out-of-frame rearrangements, and those results were checked against IGoR. In a later analysis, TCR-TCR, TCR-HLA and TCR-CMV co-occurrence was scored with hypergeometric tests, and a repertoire-size bias correction was applied to TCR pairs. In a later analysis, false discovery rates were estimated by permuting HLA or CMV assignments 20 times. A later analysis grouped co-occurring TCRs with DBSCAN, adding TCRdist sequence similarity when clustering within HLA-allele-positive subsets. Repertoires with fewer than 30,000 or more than 120,000 public chains, plus five repertoires with anomalous nucleotide sharing, were excluded from co-occurrence clustering. Not all clones reach the TCRdb copy of this immuneACCESS table, which keeps in-frame sequences only. Checked studies attribute under half of the gap to unresolved V genes and leave the rest unexplained. D and trimming were read from the DNA, whereas the V and J calls and clone size are those reported in that table. For this sample the table gives some 40,000 clones, of which around 50% were detected only once. The ten biggest clones cover about 6.1% of the sample.

These data are taken from a study of cytomegalovirus exposure and HLA in healthy donors (dated by TCRdb to the late 2010s). Broadly, across the study: An earlier analysis of about 530 of the donors reported approximately 300 Gb of sequence data and 117 million unique TCR beta sequences obtained from about 170 million T cells. To predict cytomegalovirus infection status, the study combined high-throughput TCR immunosequencing, statistical association of individual TCRs with disease status, and machine learning. Both class I and class II loci were covered by HLA typing, at four-digit resolution. A handful of DR-DQ haplotypes were handled as single units for association and clustering because linkage in the cohort was strong. In a later analysis, previously published TCR beta repertoires from 666 donors were re-analyzed and high-resolution HLA genotyping was added so that TCR occurrence patterns could be studied. The genetic ancestry cluster associated with self-reported Caucasian donors included 81% of the 398 genotyped donors. Every discovery cohort repertoire had been produced on one sequencing platform. The later analysis used no new phenotypic data to find candidate immune exposures, relying instead on TCR beta sequences and their occurrence across donors. A separate validation cohort of 90 to 150 different subjects was used in addition to the roughly 700-subject first cohort. An early release that covered roughly 600 HLA-typed donors contained about 300 gigabases of sequencing data and 65 million to 100 million unique TCR sequences. The study profiled the T cell repertoires of approximately 700 subjects by immunosequencing and related them to cytomegalovirus serostatus. Among around 400 genotyped donors of the cohort, an average of approximately 240,000 unique TCR beta nucleotide sequences was sequenced per donor, of which 15% to 20% were non-productive. Typing coverage varied by locus: roughly 629-640 donors for A, B, C, DRB1 and DQB1; about 520 for DQA1; nearly 610 for DPA1; around 450 for DPB1. A later genetic analysis used genome-wide SNP genotypes for about 65% of the roughly 670 donors, treating that subset as a discovery cohort. Donor age, sex, ethnicity and CMV serostatus were compiled alongside the repertoire data. The study aimed to test whether signatures of past pathogen exposure could be identified by cataloging public T cell receptors. An earlier analysis of about 600 of the donors used high-throughput TCR beta sequencing to judge whether each TCR beta V gene segment behaved as functional or pseudogenic. Points the paper makes about the study in general: In a later analysis, TCR association rates were found to vary across HLA loci, with the most associated TCRs seen for DRB1 alleles and the fewest for HLA-C alleles. The classifier was reported to diagnose cytomegalovirus status with high specificity and sensitivity in both the original and validation cohorts. Because counts were too low, about 17 rarely observed V segments, including chromosome 9 orphons, were excluded from the earlier analysis of some 540 of the donors. In the study, some 160 TCR beta chains were listed as associated with cytomegalovirus. Roughly uniform sequencing depth across donors was assumed in presence/absence analyses, although this assumption may not hold. Specific HLA alleles were associated with 16,951 TCR beta sequences at a false discovery rate of 0.05 in a later analysis. Compared with equally common non-associated chains, HLA-associated TCR beta chains in a later analysis were more clonally expanded and had lower generation probabilities. A later analysis reported that several top co-occurrence clusters appeared linked to parvovirus B19, influenza, CMV and Epstein-Barr virus. Immune exposure information for the cohort was limited to CMV serostatus. Correlated functional status among segregating V segments might reflect linkage disequilibrium, but an unknown experimental factor could not be ruled out. In a later analysis, most CMV-associated TCR beta chains were found to appear HLA-restricted, with HLA associations seemingly driven largely by CMV exposure. Some IMGT-functional V segments, including TRBV6-2 and TRBV6-3, could not be told apart with the 87-base-pair reads, so those segments were excluded. Assigning TCR associations to individual alleles was difficult when HLA alleles, especially DR and DQ, strongly co-occurred. This cohort had only TCR beta chains sequenced, and the lack of alpha or paired-chain data limited which features could be detected. In vitro tests confirmed that a few of the cytomegalovirus-associated TCR beta chains recognize cytomegalovirus antigens. It was suggested by the authors that the approach could potentially be generalized to other disease states and immunological phenotypes. In an earlier analysis of roughly 560 of the donors, most TCR beta V segments were observed in productive rearrangements about 90% or about 30% of the time, broadly matching IMGT annotations. A later genetic analysis associated a missense DCLRE1C variant with V-gene and J-gene trimming of TCR beta chains, and an independent cohort replicated the association. In a later genetic analysis, fewer N-insertions in productive TCRs were reported among donors in an Asian-associated ancestry cluster than the roughly 640-donor mean. HLA typing was unavailable for some donors at each locus, so association tests used only the typed subset. The sequencing pipeline was judged likely to have produced a cluster of highly shared sequence variants as a technical artifact. A further reported finding was that TCR beta sequences accurately predicted the HLA-A and HLA-B alleles for most subjects in the first cohort. While some public TCRs were present in many individuals, most TCR sequences turned up only very rarely across donors.

The germline V gene sets CDR1 to SGHTA and CDR2 to FQGNSA. The CDR3 numbers 15 residues from cysteine through phenylalanine. Only the CDR3 part of the read is kept: 45 bases, read in frame from the first base. V lost 2 bases and J lost 1 base; the stretch between them is 11 bases long. The sequencing sample was made of PBMCs. The sequence came from a woman aged 35 to 49 in good health and CMV-seropositive. The sequence joins TRBV7-2 to TRBJ1-1, and perhaps TRBD1 as D gene, on 5 matching bases. The CDR3 corresponds to CASSLRQLANTEAFF. The base sequence is TGTGCCAGCAGCTTACGACAGTTAGCGAACACTGAAGCTTTCTTT.